Detailed here is one T cell receptor (beta chain). Its matching antigen is unknown. This sample was included in a study of cytomegalovirus exposure and HLA in healthy donors. Study-wide findings and caveats: The study put some 150 TCR beta chains on its list as cytomegalovirus-associated.

With 3 bases removed from V and 7 bases from J, the gap between germline ends came to 13 bases. This CDR3 comprises 14 residues. CDR1 MNHNY and CDR2 SVGAGI come from the germline V gene (reference sequence). Measured with immunoSEQ multiplex PCR; TCRdb has only the in-frame clones, and not every one. The sample holds tens of thousands of clones, 85% to 90% seen once. This TCR came from a young woman in good health and CMV-seropositive. The chain carries TRBV6-6 and TRBJ2-1, with D maybe TRBD1 (6 bases). What was sequenced was PBMCs. The CDR3: CASSYSQGRNEQFF. In DNA form, the CDR3 reads TGTGCCAGCAGTTATTCGCAGGGGAGAAATGAGCAGTTCTTC.